One and the same sample provided the 9 T cell receptor beta chains below, sequenced in a study of naive CD8 T cells in extremely preterm neonates. Produced via immunoSEQ multiplex PCR; TCRdb's table is partial and in-frame only. This sample has approximately 5,500 clones; 95% to 98% occur once, and the top ten carry 0.55% to 0.6%. Specimen: naive CD8+ T cells from blood. The receptors were sampled from a human donor in good health.

This chain connects TRBV7-6 to TRBJ1-1; 7 bases are shared with TRBD1. V was pared by 5 bases and J by 0 bases, with 6 bases of the junction left unmatched. Germline V lookup: CDR1 SGHVS, CDR2 FNYEAQ. The CDR3 is 15 amino acids. CDR3: CASSERQGMNTEAFF. CDR3 DNA sequence: TGTGCCAGCAGCGAGCGACAGGGAATGAACACTGAAGCTTTCTTT.

This clone was recorded only once. The genes are TRBV7-8 and TRBJ2-7; 8 bases align to TRBD2. V trimming: 5 bases; J trimming: 1 base; junction bases outside the gene matches: 10. This CDR3 contains 16 residues. Per the germline V gene, CDR1 is SGHVS and CDR2 is FQNEAQ. The CDR3: CASSPWLAGGSYEQYF. CDR3 DNA: TGTGCCAGCAGCCCGTGGCTAGCGGGTGGATCCTACGAGCAGTACTTC.

The chain is built from TRBV19 and TRBJ2-7; 8 nucleotides align to TRBD2. The CDR3 extends over 16 amino acids. Germline V gene data show CDR1 as LNHDA and CDR2 as SQIVND (reference sequence). Germline trimming cut 5 bases from V and 4 bases from J; bases unmatched to any gene: 13. Here the CDR3 DNA reads TGTGCCAGTAGTTGGGGTAGCGGGAAAGTGGATTACGAGCAGTACTTC. This sequence encodes CASSWGSGKVDYEQYF.

The V and J genes are TRBV5-1 and TRBJ2-7, with a possible D match to TRBD1 (5 bases). The CDR3 is 14 amino acids. The V end lost 0 bases, the J end lost 3 bases, and 10 bases lay between the germline ends. The germline V gene has CDR1 SGHRS and CDR2 YFSETQ. CDR3 sequence (DNA): TGCGCCAGCAGCTTGGGTAGGGGTGACTACGAGCAGTACTTC. As protein: CASSLGRGDYEQYF.

This clone was recorded only once. The rearrangement joins TRBV15 to TRBJ1-5, with 7 bases aligning to TRBD1. V gave up 4 bases and J gave up 6 bases; unmatched junction bases: 6. The CDR3 runs 14 residues. Germline values: CDR1 LNHNV, CDR2 YYDKDF (reference sequence). CDR3 protein: CATSTRQGSQPQHF. CDR3 DNA sequence: TGTGCCACCAGCACCCGACAGGGCAGTCAGCCCCAGCATTTT.

The V and J genes are TRBV9 and TRBJ2-7, with a tentative D call TRBD2 (5 bases). The CDR3 extends over 14 amino acids. Germline lookup yields CDR1 SGDLS and CDR2 YYNGEE. V lost 0 bases, J lost 3 bases, and 10 bases lay in between. The CDR3 DNA follows: TGTGCCAGCAGCGTAGGGCCTAGCAGCTACGAGCAGTACTTC. It is translated as CASSVGPSSYEQYF.

The chain employs TRBV11-2 and TRBJ1-5; TRBD1 agrees at 12 bases. Losses at the gene ends were 4 bases for V and 6 bases for J; bases not matched to a gene: 4. The germline V gene encodes CDR1 SGHAT and CDR2 FQNNGV. The CDR3 extends over 15 amino acids. This chain's CDR3 is CASSSGTGGSQPQHF. The CDR3 nucleotides read TGTGCCAGCAGCTCGGGGACAGGGGGCAGTCAGCCCCAGCATTTT.

This chain uses TRBV10-3 with TRBJ2-7, with D perhaps matching TRBD2 (5 bases). The germline V gene has CDR1 ENHRY and CDR2 SYGVKD. The CDR3 contains 13 residues. Trimming pared 3 bases from V and 3 bases from J, leaving 9 bases between. CDR3 nucleotide sequence: TGTGCCATCAGTGATGAGGGAAACTACGAGCAGTACTTC. Translated: CAISDEGNYEQYF.

V usage is TRBV28 and J usage is TRBJ2-7; D is possibly TRBD2 (5 bases). The V end was cut by 4 bases, the J end by 1 base, with 11 bases between. CDR1 is MDHEN, CDR2 SYDVKM, per germline. The CDR3 loop spans 14 amino acids. In DNA form, the CDR3 reads TGTGCCAGCAGTTCCGGACTGACATCCTACGAGCAGTACTTC. This codes for CASSSGLTSYEQYF. The whole variable domain, filled in from reference TRBV28 and TRBJ2-7, reads DVKVTQSSRYLVKRTGEKVFLECVQDMDHENMFWYRQDPGLGLRLIYFSYDVKMKEKGDIPEGYSVSREKKERFSLILESASTNQTSMYLCASSSGLTSYEQYFGPGTRLTVT.